These 23 T cell receptor beta chains were sequenced from one sample in a study of shared clonotypes between healthy human individuals. Assay: immunoSEQ multiplex PCR; the TCRdb copy retains only in-frame clones and omits some. The sample consists of about half a million clones, over 75% of them appearing once. Input material: PBMCs. All receptors come from a woman aged 35 to 49 in good health. Some clones in this sample may be carry-over from other donors' samples.

The chain is built from TRBV9 and TRBJ2-2; D ambiguous. The CDR3 consists of 15 residues. Germline V lookup: CDR1 SGDLS, CDR2 YYNGEE. V dropped 4 bases and J dropped 2 bases, with 12 bases sitting between them. The CDR3: CASSSGGANTGELFF. CDR3 sequence (DNA): TGTGCCAGCAGCTCAGGCGGCGCAAACACCGGGGAGCTGTTTTTT.

The rearrangement links TRBV10-3 to TRBJ2-7, with D tentatively TRBD1 (7 bases). The CDR3 contains 16 residues. The V end was cut by 3 bases, the J end by 2 bases, with 17 bases between. From germline, CDR1 is ENHRY and CDR2 SYGVKD. CDR3 region: CAISDRRGDSAYEQYF. The CDR3 DNA sequence: TGTGCCATCAGTGACCGAAGGGGGGACAGCGCCTACGAGCAGTACTTC.

Details on this clone: A much larger clone sits a single nucleotide away, making a read error possible. The V and J genes are TRBV7-9 and TRBJ2-1; 10 bases agree with TRBD2. The V gene end was trimmed by 1 base and the J gene end by 16 bases; junction bases not matched to a gene: 13. The CDR3 is 15 amino acids. The V gene's germline CDR1 is SEHNR and CDR2 FQNEAQ (reference sequence). Here the CDR3 DNA reads TGTGCCAGCAGCTTAGGGCTAGCGGGAGAGGCGATTCATTTCTTC. The encoded protein is CASSLGLAGEAIHFF.

A remark on this clone: This probably arose from a read error, given a far larger clone one base away. Since the CDR3 does not end with the conserved phenylalanine or tryptophan, this likely comes from a read error. CDR3 bases: TGTGCCAGCAGCCAGCGGCGGGGGGGGAATCAGCCCCAGCATTCT. It specifies CASSQRRGGNQPQHS. The rearrangement joins TRBV14 to TRBJ1-5; tentatively, D is TRBD1 (5 bases). V was cut by 3 bases and J by 4 bases, with 13 bases left in between. The CDR3 has 15 residues. Germline assignment: CDR1 SGHDN and CDR2 FVKESK.

This chain joins TRBV6-5 and TRBJ2-1; TRBD2 agrees at 13 bases. V shed 6 bases, J shed 9 bases, and the junction held 8 bases outside the gene matches. The CDR3 length is 15 residues. CDR1 MNHEY and CDR2 SVGAGI come from the germline V gene. CDR3 protein: CASSQRTSGRGEQFF. The CDR3 DNA is TGTGCCAGCAGCCAGAGAACTAGCGGGAGGGGTGAGCAGTTCTTC.

The chain combines TRBV27 with TRBJ2-5, with D maybe TRBD1 (5 bases). The ends were cut back, 6 bases at V and 2 bases at J, with 10 bases in the middle. CDR3 size: 13 residues. In germline, CDR1 is MNHEY, CDR2 SMNVEV (reference sequence). CDR3 loop: CASRQTVQETQYF. CDR3 DNA: TGTGCCAGCAGGCAGACAGTTCAAGAGACCCAGTACTTC.

The chain recombines TRBV19 with TRBJ2-2; D is undetermined. Germline lookup yields CDR1 LNHDA and CDR2 SQIVND (reference sequence). V was trimmed by 5 bases and J by 5 bases, leaving 6 bases between them. The CDR3 is 12 residues long. The CDR3 DNA follows: TGTGCCAGTAGTTCGAGGACCGGGGAGCTGTTTTTT. It is translated as CASSSRTGELFF.

Of note for this clone: It is likely a read error: a sequence one base away is far more abundant. This is likely a read error, given that the CDR3 carries no conserved phenylalanine or tryptophan at its end. V and J are TRBV4-2 and TRBJ2-6; D not resolved. CDR1 and CDR2 (germline): LGHNA, YNFKEQ. This CDR3 is 16 amino acids long. Trimming removed 0 bases from V and 0 bases from J, with 6 bases in between. For the CDR3, the DNA is TGTGCCAGCAGCCAAGATCAGAGCTCTGGGGCCAACGTCCTGACTCTC. It translates to CASSQDQSSGANVLTL.

Turning to this clone: Given a far larger clone just one base away, this is likely a sequencing read error. Other DNA sequences in this sample translate to the same CDR3. This rearrangement joins TRBV10-2 to TRBJ2-2, with 7 nucleotides matching TRBD2. CDR1 is WSHSY, CDR2 SAAADI, per germline. The CDR3 is 15 amino acids. The CDR3: CASSERTRNTGELLF. The CDR3 nucleotides read TGCGCCAGCAGTGAGAGGACTAGGAACACCGGGGAGCTGCTTTTT.

The chain carries TRBV25-1 and TRBJ2-7, with D unclear. This CDR3 is built from 10 residues. Trimming removed 3 bases at V and 8 bases at J, with 5 bases between. Germline V gene lookup returns CDR1 MGHDK and CDR2 SYGVNS. In DNA, the CDR3 is TGTGCCAGCAGTGAGGCGAAGCAGTACTTC. Protein: CASSEAKQYF.

As regards this clone: A read error likely explains this, since a far larger clone differs by one base. DNA of the CDR3: TGTGCCAGCTCACCACAGCTGGCTAACTATGGCTACACCTTC. Encoded protein: CASSPQLANYGYTF. The chain recombines TRBV18 with TRBJ1-2; D gene uncertain. The germline V gene encodes CDR1 KGHSH and CDR2 LQKENI. V lost 1 base and J lost 0, with 6 bases in between. The CDR3 has 14 amino acids.

This clone was observed once. A read error is the likely source, as a far larger clone sits one nucleotide away. Other DNA sequences within the sample encode an identical CDR3. The chain couples TRBV28 to TRBJ2-7, with D unclear. The CDR3 extends over 15 amino acids. Germline CDR1 reads MDHEN; CDR2 reads SYDVKM. In DNA form, the CDR3 reads TGCGCCAGCAGCCCCCTGGTGGGCGTCAGCTACGAGCAGTACTTC. Amino acid sequence: CASSPLVGVSYEQYF.

The chain recombines TRBV28 with TRBJ1-3; TRBD1 aligns across 8 bases. This CDR3 is 16 amino acids long. In germline, CDR1 is MDHEN, CDR2 SYDVKM. Trimming at V came to 5 bases and at J to 0 bases, leaving 6 bases not matched to a gene. The CDR3 DNA reads TGTGCCAGCAGTACCCCGGGACAGGACTCTGGAAACACCATATATTTT. Residues: CASSTPGQDSGNTIYF.

This clone has more than one count but fewer than ten. This chain links TRBV20-1 with TRBJ2-5; D uncertain. The DNA end lines up better with TRBJ2-7; the J call may be wrong. Per germline, CDR1 DFQATT and CDR2 SNEGSKA (reference sequence). This CDR3 is built from 11 residues. The CDR3 here is CSARRTYEQYF. DNA of the CDR3: TGCAGTGCAAGACGGACCTACGAGCAGTACTTC.

This clone appeared a few times. The chain couples TRBV30 to TRBJ2-7; unclear D gene. V lost 2 bases and J 5 bases, leaving 16 bases between the germline ends. Germline CDR1 is GTSNPN and CDR2 is SVGIG (reference sequence). The CDR3 runs 14 residues. The CDR3 DNA reads TGTGCCTGGAGTCCCCGGGCTCAAGCCAACGAGCAGTACTTC. It codes for CAWSPRAQANEQYF. The full variable domain, with the rest looked up from reference TRBV30 and TRBJ2-7, is SQTIHQWPATLVQPVGSPLSLECTVEGTSNPNLYWYRQAAGRGLQLLFYSVGIGQISSEVPQNLSASRPQDRQFILSSKKLLLSDSGFYLCAWSPRAQANEQYFGPGTRLTVT.

The rearrangement links TRBV5-1 to TRBJ1-1; a possible D gene is TRBD1 (6 bases). Deletions cut 9 bases from V and 4 bases from J, with 16 bases between. The CDR3 extends over 13 amino acids. Germline assignment: CDR1 SGHRS and CDR2 YFSETQ. The CDR3 nucleotides read TGCGCCACCAGGGGCCTCCGAGGCACTGAAGCTTTCTTT. This encodes CATRGLRGTEAFF.

A remark on this clone: The junction does not match germline at one end; this may be a read error. The chain combines TRBV7-9 with TRBJ2-1, with 7 bases that match TRBD2. This CDR3 has 12 residues. CDR1 and CDR2 (germline): SEHNR, FQNEAQ (reference sequence). As DNA, the CDR3 is TGTGCCAGCAGCTTAAGTGGGAGGGCCATGGTCTTC. Protein: CASSLSGRAMVF.

This clone was counted ten times or more. The chain links TRBV29-1 to TRBJ1-2; D is undetermined. The CDR3 is 14 amino acids. The V end was cut by 0 bases, the J end by 6 bases, with 14 bases between. Germline assignment: CDR1 SQVTM and CDR2 ANQGSEA. This CDR3 reads CSVEDRGSGNGYTF. The CDR3, as DNA: TGCAGCGTTGAAGATCGTGGGTCTGGGAATGGCTACACCTTC.

This chain uses TRBV7-9 with TRBJ1-1, with 7 nucleotides matching TRBD1. After removal of 2 bases from V and 3 bases from J, the junction contained 3 bases not matched to a gene. Germline CDR1 SEHNR, CDR2 FQNEAQ (reference sequence). The CDR3 runs 14 residues. CDR3 bases: TGTGCCAGCAGCTTACCCAGGGGGGACACTGAAGCTTTCTTT. It encodes CASSLPRGDTEAFF.

CDR3 bases: TGTGCCAGCACCACGACAGGGGGGGACTACGAGCAGTACTTC. Translation gives CASTTTGGDYEQYF. This sequence joins TRBV28 and TRBJ2-7, with 9 nucleotides matching TRBD1. V lost 7 bases and J lost 3; bases outside the gene matches: 7. In germline, CDR1 is MDHEN, CDR2 SYDVKM. CDR3 length: 14 amino acids.

This clone occurred once. A single base is all that separates this from a far larger clone, so a read error is likely. In the same sample, other DNA sequences code for this CDR3. This chain's CDR3 is CSVEVGGDEKLFF. The CDR3 DNA follows: TGTAGCGTTGAAGTAGGGGGCGATGAAAAACTGTTTTTT. The genes are TRBV29-1 and TRBJ1-4; 7 bases are shared with TRBD1. Germline lookup yields CDR1 SQVTM and CDR2 ANQGSEA. The CDR3 is 13 amino acids.

The chain combines TRBV5-1 with TRBJ1-1; D gene uncertain. The CDR3 runs 13 residues. V was pared by 3 bases and J by 2 bases, with 8 bases between. Per germline, CDR1 SGHRS and CDR2 YFSETQ. Here the CDR3 reads CASSSSRNTEAFF. The DNA of the CDR3 is TGCGCCAGCAGCTCATCAAGAAACACTGAAGCTTTCTTT. Filled out from reference TRBV5-1 and TRBJ1-1, the complete variable domain reads KAGVTQTPRYLIKTRGQQVTLSCSPISGHRSVSWYQQTPGQGLQFLFEYFSETQRNKGNFPGRFSGRQFSNSRSEMNVSTLELGDSALYLCASSSSRNTEAFFGQGTRLTVV.

The CDR3 region has the DNA TGTGCCAGCAGTTCCCCGGGACTCAGAATCTACGAGCAGTACTTC. This codes for CASSSPGLRIYEQYF. The rearrangement uses TRBV27 and TRBJ2-7; maybe TRBD2 (6 bases). CDR3 length: 15 amino acids. The germline CDR1 and CDR2 sequences are MNHEY and SMNVEV (reference sequence). V lost 4 bases and J lost 3, with 16 bases in between.